This record concerns one T cell receptor (beta chain) sequence. This same CDR3 is encoded by further DNA sequences in the sample. With 5 bases removed from V and 5 bases from J, the gap between germline ends came to 5 bases. Germline lookup yields CDR1 KGHDR and CDR2 SFDVKD. The CDR3 extends over 11 amino acids. This specimen comes from a study of blood T cell repertoires in COVID-19. On the study more broadly: Samples came from the United States, Italy and Spain, spanning acute and convalescent COVID-19. PBMCs, B-cell-depleted T cells, or T cells provided the cDNA or gDNA that made up the material.

Original processing methods: Amplified reference gene primers provided the basis for estimating nucleated cell counts. Assay: immunoSEQ multiplex PCR; the TCRdb copy retains only in-frame clones and omits some. Clone size and V and J calls were adopted from that table, with D and trimming inferred from the DNA. The sample contains around 65,000 clones, approximately 73% of which appear only once. The source material was peripheral blood. The sequence came from a woman between 45 and 65 years old with active or convalescent COVID-19. The V and J genes are TRBV24-1 and TRBJ2-5; no firm D call. The DNA of the CDR3 is TGTGCCACCAGTGGTGGCGAGACCCAGTACTTC. Its translation is CATSGGETQYF.